This T cell receptor beta chain stems from a study of blood T cell repertoires in COVID-19. Study information: The United States, Italy and Spain provided the acute and convalescent COVID-19 samples. In each case, the material was cDNA or gDNA derived from T cells, B-cell-depleted T cells, or PBMCs.

Methods used by the authors: The assay estimated nucleated cells by amplifying reference gene primers. Measured with immunoSEQ multiplex PCR; TCRdb has only the in-frame clones, and not every one. The V and J calls and clone size come from that table; D and trimming were worked out from the DNA. The sample includes approximately 94,000 clones, more than 85% seen only once; the top ten take around 7.2%. This clone was counted a single time. Sequencing was done on a sample of peripheral blood. The sequence was obtained from a man aged 25-45 years in a cohort sampled during active COVID-19.

CDR3: CASSEARDRVRYEQYF. The CDR3 nucleotides read TGTGCCAGCAGTGAAGCTAGAGACAGGGTAAGGTACGAGCAGTACTTC. The chain is built from TRBV6-1 and TRBJ2-7, with 7 bases lining up with TRBD1. Losses at the gene ends were 0 bases for V and 4 bases for J; bases not matched to a gene: 9. Germline lookup yields CDR1 MNHNS and CDR2 SASEGT. The CDR3 loop spans 16 amino acids.